This paragraph covers one T cell receptor (beta chain) sequence. Antigen specificity is unknown. Generated by immunoSEQ multiplex PCR, the TCRdb table keeps only in-frame clones and is missing some. This table holds approximately 88,000 clones, about nine tenths found once. This specimen belongs to a study of T cells in localized non-small cell lung cancer. Study-wide results and limits: Uninvolved adjacent lung showed peak T cell clonality, exceeding tumor.

The sample here was PBMCs, taken before any cancer treatment. The sequence was obtained from a woman aged 35-70 years with stage II squamous cell lung carcinoma.

This chain's CDR3 is CASSFRGHEKLFF. The CDR3 region has the DNA TGCGCCAGCAGCTTCAGAGGGCACGAAAAACTGTTTTTT. The chain links TRBV5-1 to TRBJ1-4; D is unresolved. V gave up 2 bases and J gave up 8 bases, with 10 bases separating them. The CDR3 extends over 13 amino acids. Germline values: CDR1 SGHRS, CDR2 YFSETQ.